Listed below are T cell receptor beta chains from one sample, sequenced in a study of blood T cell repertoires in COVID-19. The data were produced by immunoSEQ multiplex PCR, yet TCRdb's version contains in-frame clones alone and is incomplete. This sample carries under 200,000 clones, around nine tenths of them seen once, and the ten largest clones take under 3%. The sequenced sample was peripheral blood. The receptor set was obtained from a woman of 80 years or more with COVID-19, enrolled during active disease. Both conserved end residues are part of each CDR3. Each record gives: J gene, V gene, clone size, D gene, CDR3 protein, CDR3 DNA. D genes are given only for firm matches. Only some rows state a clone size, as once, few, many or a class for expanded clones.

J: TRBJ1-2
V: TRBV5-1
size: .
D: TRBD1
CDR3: CASSASEGQGFGGYTF
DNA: TGCGCCAGCAGCGCGTCTGAGGGACAGGGTTTTGGTGGCTACACCTTC

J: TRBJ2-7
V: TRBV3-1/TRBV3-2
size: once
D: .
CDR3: CASSQGISPSYEQYF
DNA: TGTGCCAGCAGCCAAGGTATTAGCCCCTCCTACGAGCAGTACTTC

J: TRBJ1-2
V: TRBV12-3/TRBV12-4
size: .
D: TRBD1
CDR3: CATFTGGRFGYTF
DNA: TGTGCCACCTTCACAGGGGGAAGGTTCGGCTACACCTTC

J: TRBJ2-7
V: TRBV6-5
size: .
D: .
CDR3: CASSRGSAYEQYF
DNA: TGTGCCAGCAGCCGCGGGTCGGCCTACGAGCAGTACTTC

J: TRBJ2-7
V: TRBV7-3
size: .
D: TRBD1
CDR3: CASSSWTGGEQYF
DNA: TGTGCCAGCAGCTCCTGGACAGGGGGCGAGCAGTACTTC

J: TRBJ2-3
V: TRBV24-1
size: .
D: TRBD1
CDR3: CATSDTAGTGGTDTQYF
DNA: TGTGCCACCAGTGATACGGCCGGGACAGGGGGCACAGATACGCAGTATTTT

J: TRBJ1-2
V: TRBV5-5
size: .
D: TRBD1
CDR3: CASSTTGGVNYGYTF
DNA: TGTGCCAGCAGTACAACAGGGGGCGTTAATTATGGCTACACCTTC

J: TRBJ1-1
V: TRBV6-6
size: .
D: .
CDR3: CASSPRPYTEAFF
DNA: TGTGCCAGCAGCCCCCGTCCTTACACTGAAGCTTTCTTT

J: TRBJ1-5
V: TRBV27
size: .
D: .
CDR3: CASSLWRGNQPQHF
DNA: TGTGCCAGCAGTTTGTGGAGGGGCAATCAGCCCCAGCATTTT

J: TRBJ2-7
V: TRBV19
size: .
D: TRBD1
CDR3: CASSISGQPNYEQYF
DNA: TGTGCCAGTAGTATATCGGGACAGCCCAACTACGAGCAGTACTTC

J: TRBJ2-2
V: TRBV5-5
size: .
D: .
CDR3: CASSLQAGSNTGELFF
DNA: TGTGCCAGCAGCCTTCAGGCAGGGTCGAACACCGGGGAGCTGTTTTTT

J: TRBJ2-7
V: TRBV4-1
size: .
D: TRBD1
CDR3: CASSHGQDSYEQYF
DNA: TGCGCCAGCAGTCACGGACAGGACTCCTACGAGCAGTACTTC

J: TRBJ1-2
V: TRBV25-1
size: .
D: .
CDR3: CASSETQVYGYTF
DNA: TGTGCCAGCAGTGAAACCCAGGTCTATGGCTACACCTTC

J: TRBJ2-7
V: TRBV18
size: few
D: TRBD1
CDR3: CASSPDRSYEQYF
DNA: TGTGCCAGCTCACCGGACAGGTCCTACGAGCAGTACTTC

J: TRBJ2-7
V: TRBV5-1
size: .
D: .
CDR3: CASSLAPTGHYEQYF
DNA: TGCGCCAGCAGCTTGGCTCCGACAGGCCACTACGAGCAGTACTTC

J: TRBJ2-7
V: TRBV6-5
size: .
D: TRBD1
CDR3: CATWTGDSYEQYF
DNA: TGTGCCACTTGGACAGGGGACTCCTACGAGCAGTACTTC

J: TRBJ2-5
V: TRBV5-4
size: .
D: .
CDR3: CASSPGIRETQYF
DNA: TGTGCCAGCAGCCCAGGGATCCGAGAGACCCAGTACTTC

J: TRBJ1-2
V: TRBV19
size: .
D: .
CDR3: CASSAPAGGGYTF
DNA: TGTGCCAGTAGCGCCCCCGCCGGAGGAGGCTACACCTTC

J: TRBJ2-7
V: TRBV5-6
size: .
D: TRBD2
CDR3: CASSRRAGAFEQYF
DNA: TGTGCCAGCAGCCGCAGAGCGGGAGCCTTCGAGCAGTACTTC

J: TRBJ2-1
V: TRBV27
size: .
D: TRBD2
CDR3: CASSLSQDRLSGRVYNEQFF
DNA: TGTGCCAGCAGTTTGAGTCAGGACAGGTTAAGCGGGAGGGTATACAATGAGCAGTTCTTC

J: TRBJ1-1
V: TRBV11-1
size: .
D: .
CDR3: CASSSPQGRGNTEAFF
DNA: TGTGCCAGCAGCTCGCCACAGGGCCGGGGCAACACTGAAGCTTTCTTT

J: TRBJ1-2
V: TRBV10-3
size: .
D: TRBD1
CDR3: CAISEMTGGNYGYTF
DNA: TGTGCCATCAGTGAGATGACAGGGGGCAACTATGGCTACACCTTC

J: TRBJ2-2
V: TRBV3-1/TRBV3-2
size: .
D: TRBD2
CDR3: CASSQDHPTSGRALGWTGELFF
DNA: TGTGCCAGCAGCCAAGATCACCCTACTAGCGGGAGGGCCTTGGGGTGGACCGGGGAGCTGTTTTTT